Below are 25 T cell receptor beta chains sequenced from a single sample in a study of blood T cell repertoires in COVID-19. Libraries were prepared by immunoSEQ multiplex PCR; TCRdb keeps only in-frame clonotypes and omits some of them. The table has hundreds of thousands of clones, approximately 90% seen once. Sequencing input: PBMCs or T cells enriched from blood (not recorded which). The receptors come from a young man who had recovered from COVID-19.

V and J are TRBV5-4 and TRBJ1-4; no firm D call. V gave up 4 bases and J gave up 6 bases, with 13 bases separating them. This CDR3 has 14 residues. Germline CDR1 and CDR2: SGHNT and YYREEE (reference sequence). The CDR3 coding sequence is TGTGCCAGCAGCCGGAGGGAAGGCGATGAAAAACTGTTTTTT. Translated: CASSRREGDEKLFF.

The chain carries TRBV10-2 and TRBJ1-2; TRBD1 might be the D (6 bases). Germline V gene sequence: CDR1 WSHSY, CDR2 SAAADI. The CDR3 consists of 14 residues. V was shortened by 3 bases and J by 4 bases, with 12 bases between the two germline ends. The CDR3 loop is CASSDRGALYGYTF. The CDR3 DNA reads as TGCGCCAGCAGTGACAGGGGCGCCCTCTATGGCTACACCTTC.

The rearrangement uses TRBV18 and TRBJ1-2; D is undetermined. Trimming cost V 5 bases and J 4 bases, with 11 bases left between them. Germline V gene lookup returns CDR1 KGHSH and CDR2 LQKENI. The CDR3 loop spans 13 amino acids. CDR3 bases: TGTGCCAGCTCAGATGGGAGTAGCTATGGCTACACCTTC. Translated, it gives CASSDGSSYGYTF.

The chain is built from TRBV9 and TRBJ2-1, with 13 nucleotides matching TRBD2. The CDR3 has 16 residues. V was clipped by 2 bases and J by 6 bases; unmatched bases: 5. Germline V gene sequence: CDR1 SGDLS, CDR2 YYNGEE. DNA for the CDR3: TGTGCCAGCAGCGTCGCGGGACTAGCGGGATTCAATGAGCAGTTCTTC. Residues: CASSVAGLAGFNEQFF.

This clone was picked up a small number of times. This sequence joins TRBV6-1 and TRBJ1-2, with a weak D call TRBD1 (5 bases). The CDR3 totals 16 residues. Per germline, CDR1 MNHNS and CDR2 SASEGT. V gave up 0 bases and J gave up 3 bases, with 14 bases separating them. CDR3 sequence (DNA): TGTGCCAGCAGTGAAGCGCCGGGCAGGGTGGACTATGGCTACACCTTC. Translated, it gives CASSEAPGRVDYGYTF.

This clone was recorded once. The chain uses TRBV28 and TRBJ2-5; 10 bases align to TRBD2. This CDR3 spans 17 amino acids. In germline, CDR1 is MDHEN, CDR2 SYDVKM. The junction had 12 bases not matched to a gene; V was cut back by 5 bases and J by 3 bases. The CDR3 nucleotides are TGTGCCAGCAGTCCTCTTCCCTCAGCGGGGGGGGAAGAGACCCAGTACTTC. This gives the protein CASSPLPSAGGEETQYF.

The rearrangement uses TRBV3-1 (or the pseudogene TRBV3-2) and TRBJ1-4; the D gene is possibly TRBD1 (5 bases). The V gene's germline CDR1 is LGHDT and CDR2 YNNKEL (reference sequence). The CDR3 covers 19 residues. V was clipped by 4 bases and J by 4 bases, with 25 bases between them. The CDR3 spells CASSLYITGGISGNEKLFF. The DNA for the CDR3 is TGTGCCAGCAGCCTTTACATAACCGGGGGTATTAGCGGTAATGAAAAACTGTTTTTT.

The chain combines TRBV10-3 with TRBJ2-1; 11 bases match TRBD2. Per the germline V gene, CDR1 is ENHRY and CDR2 is SYGVKD. The CDR3 totals 19 residues. Trimming cost V 4 bases and J 4 bases; bases outside gene matches: 15. This CDR3 reads CAISAALTSGSLSYNEQFF. CDR3 in DNA: TGTGCCATCAGTGCCGCCCTAACTAGCGGGAGTCTCTCTTACAATGAGCAGTTCTTC.

The chain employs TRBV28 and TRBJ1-5; TRBD1 matches at 7 bases. This CDR3 has 15 residues. Germline CDR1 MDHEN, CDR2 SYDVKM. J was trimmed by 2 bases and V by 6 bases; bases with no gene match: 7. This CDR3 is CASSLQGTGNQPQHF. CDR3 sequence (DNA): TGTGCCAGCAGCCTACAGGGGACAGGCAATCAGCCCCAGCATTTT.

The rearrangement links TRBV23-1 to TRBJ2-7; 8 bases align to TRBD2. TRBV23-1 is recorded as an ORF, its role being uncertain. The CDR3 spans 14 residues. Trimming removed 4 bases from V and 2 bases from J; junction bases left unmatched: 4. The CDR3 DNA is TGCGCCAGCAGTCGAACTAGCGGAGCCTACGAGCAGTACTTC. It encodes CASSRTSGAYEQYF.

The chain links TRBV3-1 (or the pseudogene TRBV3-2) to TRBJ1-1; TRBD1 might be the D (6 bases). The CDR3 has 15 amino acids. Trimming took 2 bases from V and 1 from J, leaving 11 bases between them. Looked up from germline, CDR1 is LGHDT and CDR2 is YNNKEL (reference sequence). This CDR3 reads CASSQRGHENTEAFF. The CDR3, as DNA: TGTGCCAGCAGCCAAAGGGGACACGAGAACACTGAAGCTTTCTTT.

The chain employs TRBV29-1 and TRBJ1-4, with 7 nucleotides matching TRBD1. The germline V gene has CDR1 SQVTM and CDR2 ANQGSEA. Losses at the gene ends were 6 bases for V and 0 bases for J; bases not matched to a gene: 7. The length of the CDR3 is 15 residues. The CDR3, as DNA: TGCAGCGTGCTCGACAGGGCTGCAACTAATGAAAAACTGTTTTTT. Its translation is CSVLDRAATNEKLFF.

The sample holds one count of this clone. The genes are TRBV5-4 and TRBJ1-2, with D unresolved. V lost 6 bases, J lost 4 bases, and 10 bases lay in between. This CDR3 has 12 amino acids. Germline V lookup: CDR1 SGHNT, CDR2 YYREEE (reference sequence). CDR3 sequence (DNA): TGTGCCAGCACCTTCCTTGTCTATGGCTACACCTTC. It specifies CASTFLVYGYTF.

In DNA form, the CDR3 reads TGTGCCAGCAGAGCGTTAGACGGTCCCGGGGAGCTGTTTTTT. Its protein product is CASRALDGPGELFF. The chain carries TRBV2 and TRBJ2-2; D gene ambiguous. Trimming left V 6 bases short and J 6 bases short, with 14 bases between. This CDR3 spans 14 amino acids. Germline V gene sequence: CDR1 SNHLY, CDR2 FYNNEI.

The genes are TRBV10-3 and TRBJ2-3, with 16 bases lining up with TRBD2. This CDR3 comprises 20 residues. The germline CDR1 and CDR2 sequences are ENHRY and SYGVKD. Trimming removed 6 bases from V and 5 bases from J; junction bases left unmatched: 17. The DNA of the CDR3 is TGTGCCATCAGCGAGGCCGGGACTAGCGGGAGGGCCGAGTCCCAAGATACGCAGTATTTT. Translating it yields CAISEAGTSGRAESQDTQYF.

V is TRBV28 and J is TRBJ2-1; the match to TRBD2 covers 8 bases. The J segment lost 7 bases and the V segment lost 6 bases, leaving 11 bases of the junction unmatched. The length of the CDR3 is 15 residues. Germline values: CDR1 MDHEN, CDR2 SYDVKM. CDR3 protein: CASRPTSGSWNEQFF. The CDR3 nucleotides read TGTGCCAGCAGGCCAACTAGCGGAAGTTGGAATGAGCAGTTCTTC.

V gene TRBV5-6 combines with J gene TRBJ1-3; the D is unclear. The V gene lost 1 base and the J gene lost 0 bases, with 8 bases spanning the gap. CDR1 SGHDT and CDR2 YYEEEE come from the germline V gene. This CDR3 comprises 15 residues. The CDR3 is CASSLSEFSGNTIYF. The CDR3 bases are TGTGCCAGCAGCTTGTCGGAGTTCTCTGGAAACACCATATATTTT. Together with reference TRBV5-6 and TRBJ1-3, the CDR3 gives the full variable domain: DAGVTQSPTHLIKTRGQQVTLRCSPKSGHDTVSWYQQALGQGPQFIFQYYEEEERQRGNFPDRFSGHQFPNYSSELNVNALLLGDSALYLCASSLSEFSGNTIYFGEGSWLTVV.

The V call is TRBV6-5, the J call TRBJ2-1; 14 bases fit TRBD2. Germline V CDR1 and CDR2: MNHEY, SVGAGI. Unmatched junction bases numbered 1, after V lost 6 bases and J lost 3 bases. The CDR3 is made up of 15 amino acids. DNA for the CDR3: TGTGCCAGCAGGGGACTAGCGGGAGACTACAATGAGCAGTTCTTC. It translates to CASRGLAGDYNEQFF.

The chain employs TRBV7-2 and TRBJ2-5; TRBD1 might be the D (6 bases). The ends were cut back, 0 bases at V and 4 bases at J, with 6 bases in the middle. CDR1 SGHTA and CDR2 FQGNSA come from the germline V gene. This CDR3 comprises 13 residues. CDR3 sequence: CASSLARGETQYF. CDR3 in DNA: TGTGCCAGCAGCTTAGCCAGGGGAGAGACCCAGTACTTC. The full variable domain, rest sourced from reference TRBV7-2 and TRBJ2-5, is GAGVSQSPSNKVTEKGKDVELRCDPISGHTALYWYRQSLGQGLEFLIYFQGNSAPDKSGLPSDRFSAERTGGSVSTLTIQRTQQEDSAVYLCASSLARGETQYFGPGTRLLVL.

The chain is built from TRBV28 and TRBJ1-1, with 10 positions matching TRBD1. V dropped 3 bases and J dropped 4; count of bases not matched to a gene: 5. The CDR3 has 15 amino acids. Germline CDR1 MDHEN, CDR2 SYDVKM. This CDR3 reads CASSLPRDRGTEAFF. The DNA of the CDR3 is TGTGCCAGCAGTTTGCCCCGGGACAGGGGCACTGAAGCTTTCTTT.

CDR3 region: CASSPDRVYGYTF. The CDR3 DNA follows: TGTGCCAGCTCACCAGACAGAGTCTATGGCTACACCTTC. V is TRBV18 and J is TRBJ1-2, with TRBD1 as a possible D gene (5 bases). The germline gives CDR1 KGHSH, CDR2 LQKENI. V shed 2 bases and J shed 4 bases, with 8 bases lying between them. This CDR3 contains 13 residues.

The J gene is TRBJ2-1, the V gene TRBV5-1, with 8 bases identical to TRBD2. The junction had 8 bases not matched to a gene; V was cut back by 6 bases and J by 6 bases. This CDR3 comprises 14 residues. Germline V gives CDR1 SGHRS, CDR2 YFSETQ. The CDR3 coding sequence is TGCGCCAGCAACTCAGCGGGAGAAGGCAATGAGCAGTTCTTC. It is translated as CASNSAGEGNEQFF.

The CDR3 DNA reads as TGCGCCAGCAGCTTACTACAGGGGATGCACTACGAGCAGTACTTC. Its translation: CASSLLQGMHYEQYF. The rearrangement links TRBV5-1 to TRBJ2-7; 7 bases map to TRBD1. Per germline, CDR1 SGHRS and CDR2 YFSETQ. The CDR3 extends over 15 amino acids. V lost 2 bases to trimming and J lost 3 bases; unmatched junction nucleotides: 8.

The J gene is TRBJ1-2, the V gene TRBV19; 8 positions agree with TRBD1. V was pared by 1 base and J by 4 bases, with 2 bases of the junction left unmatched. Germline CDR1 is LNHDA and CDR2 is SQIVND (reference sequence). The CDR3 loop spans 14 amino acids. CDR3 in amino acids: CASSIGTGFYGYTF. CDR3 in DNA: TGTGCCAGTAGTATAGGGACAGGGTTCTATGGCTACACCTTC. Full variable domain (rest looked up from reference TRBV19 and TRBJ1-2): DGGITQSPKYLFRKEGQNVTLSCEQNLNHDAMYWYRQDPGQGLRLIYYSQIVNDFQKGDIAEGYSVSREKKESFPLTVTSAQKNPTAFYLCASSIGTGFYGYTFGSGTRLTVV.

This sequence joins TRBV4-1 and TRBJ1-2; 8 nucleotides align to TRBD1. Trimming cost V 4 bases and J 7 bases; bases outside gene matches: 8. The V gene's germline CDR1 is MGHRA and CDR2 YSYEKL. The CDR3 has 14 residues. The CDR3 bases are TGCGCCAGCAGCCTCGGACAGGGACCGAGTGGCTACACCTTC. Translated: CASSLGQGPSGYTF.